The 5 T cell receptor beta chains listed next were all sequenced from one sample in a study of blood T cell repertoires in COVID-19. Measured with immunoSEQ multiplex PCR; TCRdb has only the in-frame clones, and not every one. Here the sample spans roughly 250,000 clones, about nine tenths being singletons. The sequenced sample was PBMCs or T cells enriched from blood (not recorded which). These receptors all come from a woman in her thirties or forties with acute COVID-19.

Note on this clone: This sample also contains other DNA sequences that code for the same CDR3. The CDR3 DNA follows: TGTGCCAGCAGTCTCCGCTCTGGAAACACCATATATTTT. Its protein product is CASSLRSGNTIYF. This chain joins TRBV27 and TRBJ1-3; no reliable D call. Germline V gene sequence: CDR1 MNHEY, CDR2 SMNVEV (reference sequence). Between the trimmed V and J ends, which lost 5 bases and 0 bases, there was a span of 5 bases. The CDR3 is 13 amino acids.

This chain uses TRBV28 with TRBJ1-2, with 10 bases aligning to TRBD1. V lost 1 base and J lost 4; bases outside the gene matches: 12. CDR3 length equals 18 residues. The V gene's germline CDR1 is MDHEN and CDR2 SYDVKM. This CDR3 reads CASSLSGLGQGISYGYTF. CDR3 coding DNA: TGTGCCAGCAGTTTATCGGGTTTGGGACAGGGGATTAGCTATGGCTACACCTTC.

The CDR3 protein is CASAKDRWVAFNTEAFF. In DNA, the CDR3 is TGTGCTAGTGCCAAGGACAGATGGGTGGCCTTCAACACTGAAGCTTTCTTT. The chain couples TRBV12-5 to TRBJ1-1, with TRBD1 as a possible D gene (6 bases). The V gene lost 7 bases and the J gene lost 2 bases, with 23 bases spanning the gap. Germline-derived CDR1 and CDR2 are LGHNT and FRNRAP. The CDR3 runs to 17 residues.

This clone was counted a single time. The chain recombines TRBV6-1 with TRBJ2-2; 7 nucleotides match TRBD2. Germline-derived CDR1 and CDR2 are MNHNS and SASEGT. With V trimmed by 1 base and J by 2 bases, 4 bases remained unmatched. The CDR3 extends over 16 amino acids. The CDR3 DNA is TGTGCCAGCAGTGAAGGCCGGGGGGTCAACACCGGGGAGCTGTTTTTT. The encoded protein is CASSEGRGVNTGELFF.

The chain employs TRBV2 and TRBJ1-1, with 7 bases matching TRBD1. V lost 1 base to trimming and J lost 1 base; unmatched junction nucleotides: 0. The CDR3 spans 14 residues. Germline V CDR1 and CDR2: SNHLY, FYNNEI. In DNA form, the CDR3 reads TGTGCCAGCAGTGAAGGGACAGGGAACACTGAAGCTTTCTTT. Encoded protein: CASSEGTGNTEAFF.